This T cell receptor beta chain was recorded in a study of T cell responses to AZD1222 COVID-19 vaccine (dated by TCRdb to the early 2020s). The study in broad terms: TCR sequencing covered some 240 trial participants: nearly 210 given two doses of AZD1222 and 26 given two doses of MenACWY control vaccine. Trial participants were enrolled into age subgroups of 18-55, 56-69 and 70-plus years, which contained around 150, 29 and 61 TCR-sequenced participants, respectively. Results the study describes overall, beyond this receptor: A significant rise in spike-specific TCR breadth and depth was observed after two AZD1222 doses relative to day 0 and relative to MenACWY recipients. Epitopes outside the regions mutated in the B.1.351 and B.1.1.7 variants were reportedly recognized by nearly half of the unique spike-specific TCRs. Participants were mostly white British, with more females than males. The authors suggested clonal diversity may have been underestimated. Conclusions about previously exposed vaccinees were limited because only 5 or 6 AZD1222 recipients were SARS-CoV-2 seropositive at baseline. The 56-69-year group was small, and its depth increase did not reach significance, likely because of low power. Because no day 14 peak-response samples were available, the repertoires could be characterized only after the peak T cell response. Vaccine-associated CD4 TCRs spanned the whole spike protein, with dominant responses in regions 160-218 and 743-854.

The V end loses 5 bases and the J end loses 6 bases, and a stretch of 20 bases separates them. CDR3 length: 16 amino acids, cysteine to phenylalanine. The CDR3 DNA has 48 bases and is translated from base 1. CDR1 PRHDT and CDR2 FYEKMQ are derived from the germline V gene (reference sequence). Notes on this clone: Its target antigen remains unknown. No much larger clonotype is one base removed from it; base qualities were not supplied.

The CDR3 regions of human TCRbeta chains were analyzed by immunosequencing. For the original study's pipeline: TCRs in the repertoires were compared against a reference library of SARS-CoV-2-specific TCRs that had been generated with the MIRA antigen-specificity platform. Breadth meant the fraction of unique TCRs that were SARS-CoV-2-associated, whereas depth meant the fraction of total T cells that were SARS-CoV-2-associated. Each spike-specific TCR was assigned to its reactive spike region and to a CD4 or CD8 class using the MIRA data. Log10-transformed breadth and depth values were compared by one-way ANOVA with Sidak's multiple comparisons tests. Not all clones reach the TCRdb copy of this immuneACCESS table, which keeps in-frame sequences only. Checked studies attribute under half of the gap to unresolved V genes and leave the rest unexplained. V, J and clone size reflect that table, while D and trimming were determined from the DNA. The sample records some 110,000 clones, 92% of which are singletons. The ten largest make up 1.5% to 2% of the sample.

The meaning of the sample's time point label: about 28 days (+/-7) after the second vaccine dose. AZD1222 recipients given second doses at about 4 weeks or at about 12 weeks were pooled, since spike-specific TCR depth and breadth were not found to differ between the two schedules. Samples from vaccinated people were obtained from the UK trials COV001 and COV002, which included a single-blind randomized controlled phase 2/3 trial of AZD1222 (ChAdOx1 nCoV-19) in healthy adults. For TCRbeta chain sequencing, PBMC samples were collected from trial participants at day 0 and at day 28 after the second dose.

This chain is built from TRBV13 and TRBJ1-3; perhaps TRBD1 is the D gene, with 6 bases matching. The TCR comes from an adult who received the AZD1222 COVID-19 vaccine. Here the sequenced sample was peripheral blood, taken 28 days after the second AZD1222 dose. The base sequence is TGTGCCAGCAGCCTCATCGGACAGCTAATGGAAAACACCATATATTTT. The encoded protein is CASSLIGQLMENTIYF.